Listed here is a single T cell receptor (beta chain). Antigen specificity is unknown. Assay used: immunoSEQ multiplex PCR; TCRdb lists only in-frame clones, some missing. The sample holds over 30,000 clones; more than 70% are singletons and the top ten take around 9.5%. This entry is derived from a study of a mutant IDH1 vaccine in newly diagnosed glioma. Documented time point: baseline, week 1 (first vaccination visit). The treatment is: pre-vaccination baseline after standard-of-care therapy. Donors harbored newly found WHO grade 3 or 4 IDH1-mutant, ATRX-lost astrocytomas. Germline values: CDR1 SNHLY, CDR2 FYNNEI. There are 12 residues in the CDR3. Trimming pared 6 bases from V and 5 bases from J, leaving 8 bases between. Overall study results and limits: Vaccine-induced responses were seen in 93.3% of patients, spanning several MHC alleles.

The rearrangement joins TRBV2 to TRBJ2-1, with a tentative D call TRBD2 (6 bases). The sample consisted of peripheral blood mononuclear cells (PBMCs), taken from a glioma patient treated with radiotherapy, temozolomide or both. The origin of this receptor is a man in his forties or fifties with glioma. Some clones in this sample may be carry-over from other donors' samples. The DNA of the CDR3 is TGTGCCAGCAGGGACTACAACAATGAGCAGTTCTTC. It translates to CASRDYNNEQFF.